The clone carrying this T cell receptor beta chain has a count of ten or more. This sample is drawn from a study of T cells in Graves' hyperthyroidism and ophthalmopathy. The CDR3 regions of TCR beta were amplified from RNA transcripts. When the TCR CDR3 underwent first-round RT-PCR, the HTBI primer set was used. TCRdb processed the multiplex PCR reads anew with MiXCR; each CDR3 protein has one entry. The data hold under 450,000 distinct CDR3 sequences, with roughly 14% observed a single time. Patients were aged 18 to 65, had disease duration under 2 months, and had newly diagnosed hyperthyroidism. This CDR3 region has 13 residues. Germline-derived CDR1 and CDR2 are DFQATT and SNEGSKA (reference sequence). Trimming took 5 bases from V and 7 from J, leaving 17 bases between them.

This receptor was obtained from a woman in her late teens or twenties with Graves' hyperthyroidism. Sequenced input: blood. V and J are TRBV20-1 and TRBJ2-5; weak D call: TRBD2 (7 bases). The CDR3 loop is CSAEGGGSGTQYF. CDR3 in DNA: TGCAGTGCTGAGGGGGGGGGGTCAGGGACCCAGTACTTC.